This TCR beta chain stems from a study of T cells after yellow fever vaccination. Using its own MiXCR run on the 5' RACE reads, TCRdb lists one record per CDR3 protein. In the table there are roughly 310,000 distinct CDR3 sequences, 8.5% to 10% of which are singletons. Study results and caveats: The booster response re-showed most primary clones: over 95% CD4, around 87% CD8.

This clonotype was observed many times. What it binds is not known. J lost 5 bases, V lost 5 bases, and 6 bases had no gene match. The CDR3 runs 15 residues. The J gene is TRBJ2-3, the V gene TRBV12-3 or TRBV12-4, with TRBD2 identical over 11 bases. Sequences were derived from PBMCs, sampled on the day of the first yellow fever vaccination. The sequence was collected from a man aged 18-30 years who received the YFV17D yellow fever vaccine. The CDR3 loop reads CASSATSGERDTQYF. CDR3 nucleotide sequence: TGTGCCAGCAGTGCGACTAGCGGGGAAAGAGATACGCAGTATTTT.